The subject of this entry is one T cell receptor (beta chain). This clone is a singleton in its sample. This receptor's antigen is unknown. It has no much larger one-base neighbor in the sample; base qualities were not kept. Library generation was performed with the immunoSEQ multiplex PCR assay. The multiplex PCR relied on a mix of 60 forward primers for TCR Vbeta segments and 13 reverse primers for TCR Jbeta segments. The CDR3 region of rearranged TCR beta genes was amplified from genomic DNA by a multiplex PCR assay. The Illumina HiSeq System was used to sequence the amplified TCR beta libraries as 87-base-pair reads. On the authors' methods: A later analysis tallied around 80 million unique TCR beta chains across the 660 or so repertoires, and around 10 million of those chains were shared by two or more donors. Raw reads were error-corrected and collapsed into unique sequences with a nearest-neighbor algorithm that merged closely related sequences to remove PCR and sequencing errors. V, D and J gene segments were assigned by aligning CDR3 sequences to IMGT reference sequences. For a sequence to be retained, a match of at least six nucleotides was required to both a V gene segment and a J gene segment. A rearrangement counted as productive if the CDR3 had no stop codons and remained in frame with V and J, and every other rearrangement counted as non-productive. Following IMGT convention, CDR3 was defined as the stretch from the second conserved V-encoded cysteine up to the conserved J-encoded phenylalanine. Sequences without an unambiguous match to a single V gene segment were excluded from the earlier analysis of about 630 of the donors. An earlier analysis of a few hundred of the donors called V segments functional above 56.7% productive rearrangements and segregating when the between-donor standard deviation exceeded 5%. A statistical classification framework was built to diagnose cytomegalovirus status from the catalog of TCR beta chain sequences. In a later analysis, TCR nucleotide sequences were compared against IMGT/GENE-DB human TR gene sequences so that V and J genes could be assigned. A later analysis assigned CDR3 sequences and most-parsimonious VDJ recombination scenarios with the TCRdist pipeline. In a later analysis, every TCR beta chain was defined by the combination of its CDR3 amino acid sequence and its V-gene family, and reads without a unique V-gene family were dropped. In a later analysis, approximately 590 highly shared, low-generation-probability nucleotide sequences were removed to address suspected cross-contamination and a sequencing artifact. In a later analysis, a clonal expansion index for each public chain was calculated from normalized within-repertoire ranks of inferred template counts. Generation probabilities in a later analysis came from a VDJ recombination model fitted to out-of-frame rearrangements, and those results were checked against IGoR. A later analysis scored TCR-TCR, TCR-HLA and TCR-CMV co-occurrence with hypergeometric tests, applying a repertoire-size bias correction to TCR pairs. A later analysis estimated false discovery rates by permuting HLA or CMV assignments 20 times. In a later analysis, co-occurring TCRs were grouped using DBSCAN, with TCRdist sequence similarity added in when clustering inside HLA-allele-positive subsets. Co-occurrence clustering excluded repertoires with fewer than 30,000 or more than 120,000 public chains, plus five with anomalous nucleotide sharing. TCRdb re-hosts the immuneACCESS table, in-frame sequences only. Its copies lack some clones; in the studies checked, an unresolved V gene accounts for under half of them, and the cause for the rest is not known. The V and J calls and clone size are taken from that table; D and trimming were inferred from the DNA. Recorded for this sample are about 190,000 clones; about 87% of them occurred a single time. Roughly 1.3% of the sample goes to the ten largest clones.

These data originate in a study of cytomegalovirus exposure and HLA in healthy donors (dated 2017 in TCRdb). A note on the overall study: An earlier analysis of approximately 590 of the donors reported 276 Gb of sequence data and 120 million or so unique TCR beta sequences from 150 million to 200 million T cells. High-throughput TCR immunosequencing, statistical association of individual TCRs with disease status, and machine learning were combined to predict cytomegalovirus infection status. Around 320 gigabases of sequencing data and tens of millions of unique TCR sequences were included in an early release covering several hundred HLA-typed donors. Besides the first cohort of roughly 640 subjects, a separate validation cohort made up of some 110 different subjects was used. A later analysis re-analyzed previously published TCR beta repertoires from approximately 700 donors and added high-resolution HLA genotyping to study TCR occurrence patterns. Donor age, sex, ethnicity and CMV serostatus were collected together with the repertoire data. Among the 398 genotyped donors, more than 70% belonged to the genetic ancestry cluster associated with self-reported Caucasian donors. To decide whether each TCR beta V gene segment behaved as functional or pseudogenic, an earlier analysis of some 540 of the donors relied on high-throughput TCR beta sequencing. All discovery cohort repertoires had been generated using a single sequencing platform. Rather than using new phenotypic data, the later analysis identified candidate immune exposures from TCR beta sequences and from how often those sequences occurred across donors. Genome-wide SNP genotypes for about 65% of the roughly 670 donors were used in a later genetic analysis, which treated that subset as a discovery cohort. The study was designed to test whether signatures of past pathogen exposure could be identified by cataloging public T cell receptors. On average, about 240,000 unique TCR beta nucleotide sequences were sequenced per donor among fewer than 500 genotyped donors of the cohort, with roughly 20% of those sequences being non-productive. The number of typed donors differed by locus: about 620-630 for A, B, C, DRB1 and DQB1; 500 to 550 for DQA1; 600 to 610 for DPA1; and roughly 450 for DPB1. Because of strong linkage in the cohort, roughly five DR-DQ haplotypes were treated as single units for association and clustering. The T cell repertoires of 666 subjects were profiled by immunosequencing and related to cytomegalovirus serostatus. HLA typing included class I and class II loci at four-digit resolution.

General conclusions and limits of the study: In a later analysis, some 17,000 TCR beta sequences were associated with specific HLA alleles at a false discovery rate of 0.05. Linkage disequilibrium might explain the correlated functional status among segregating V segments, but an unknown experimental factor could not be excluded. In a later analysis, TCR association rates were found to vary across HLA loci, with the most associated TCRs seen for DRB1 alleles and the fewest for HLA-C alleles. The 87-base-pair reads could not distinguish some IMGT-functional V segments, including TRBV6-2 and TRBV6-3, so those segments were excluded. Several of the top co-occurrence clusters appeared to be linked to parvovirus B19, influenza, CMV and Epstein-Barr virus, according to a later analysis. Because counts were too low, roughly 18 rarely observed V segments, including chromosome 9 orphons, were left out of the earlier analysis of about 500 of the donors. In this cohort, only TCR beta chains were sequenced, and detectable features were limited by the absence of alpha or paired-chain data. V-gene and J-gene trimming of TCR beta chains was associated with a missense DCLRE1C variant in a later genetic analysis, and the association was replicated in an independent cohort. A further reported finding was that TCR beta sequences accurately predicted the HLA-A and HLA-B alleles for most subjects in the first cohort. Compared with equally common non-associated chains, HLA-associated TCR beta chains in a later analysis were more clonally expanded and had lower generation probabilities. The study gave a list of 150 to 200 TCR beta chains associated with cytomegalovirus. Because HLA typing was missing for some donors at each locus, association tests included only the typed subset. It was suggested by the authors that the approach could potentially be generalized to other disease states and immunological phenotypes. In vitro tests confirmed that a few of the cytomegalovirus-associated TCR beta chains recognize cytomegalovirus antigens. The presence/absence analyses assumed that sequencing depth was roughly uniform across donors, and that assumption may not be true. In a later analysis, most CMV-associated TCR beta chains were found to appear HLA-restricted, with HLA associations seemingly driven largely by CMV exposure. When HLA alleles, especially DR and DQ, strongly co-occurred, attributing TCR associations to individual alleles was difficult. The classifier was reported to diagnose cytomegalovirus status with high specificity and sensitivity in both the original cohort and the validation cohort. Across donors, most TCR sequences were observed very rarely, whereas some public TCRs were present in many individuals. The sequencing pipeline was judged likely to have produced a cluster of highly shared sequence variants as a technical artifact. According to a later genetic analysis, donors in an Asian-associated ancestry cluster had fewer N-insertions in productive TCRs than the approximately 710-donor mean. The only immune exposure information available for the cohort was CMV serostatus. In an earlier analysis of under 600 of the donors, most TCR beta V segments were observed in productive rearrangements about 87% or about 30% of the time, broadly matching IMGT annotations.

The cohort was made up of roughly 670 healthy bone marrow donors. At the time of sampling, every cohort member was nominally healthy, though immune exposures that went unrecorded were likely present. The donor tested CMV seronegative, placing the donor among the approximately 360 seronegative members of the cohort. Each donor provided a peripheral blood sample, and peripheral blood mononuclear cells were used for TCR beta sequencing. Genomic DNA was extracted from the blood cell samples with the Qiagen DNeasy Blood Extraction Kit. Looking up the germline V gene yields CDR1 SGHAT and CDR2 FQNNGV. The CDR3 goes from the cysteine to the phenylalanine over 15 residues. The retained sequence is limited to the CDR3, 45 bases, with the frame set at the first base. V is pruned by 1 base and J by 4 bases, leaving 3 bases of the junction without a gene match.

The chain was built from TRBV11-2 and TRBJ2-1; 8 middle bases align to TRBD2. This clonotype was obtained from a man between 25 and 39 years old in good health and CMV-seronegative. Sequencing was carried out using PBMCs. The sequence in DNA is TGTGCCAGCAGCTTAGGTCGGGGGGGATACAATGAGCAGTTCTTC. This sequence encodes CASSLGRGGYNEQFF.